These 18 T cell receptor beta chains were sequenced from one sample in a study of T cell responses to AZD1222 COVID-19 vaccine. Some clones are missing from TCRdb's copy, which holds only in-frame ones; the method was immunoSEQ multiplex PCR. The data show roughly 70,000 clones, roughly 87% seen once. Sequences were derived from peripheral blood, sampled on day 0 of AZD1222 vaccination. Source of these receptors: an adult in good health.

This rearrangement joins TRBV7-8 to TRBJ2-3, with TRBD2 matching 12 bases. The CDR3 spans 19 residues. Unmatched junction bases numbered 12, after V lost 5 bases and J lost 0 bases. The germline CDR1 and CDR2 sequences are SGHVS and FQNEAQ. CDR3 in DNA: TGTGCCAGCAGCCCCGACCGCCTGGGACTAGCGGGCAGCACAGATACGCAGTATTTT. Protein: CASSPDRLGLAGSTDTQYF.

J is TRBJ1-5 and V is TRBV2; the match to TRBD1 covers 8 bases. Germline values: CDR1 SNHLY, CDR2 FYNNEI. With V trimmed by 2 bases and J by 9 bases, 6 bases remained unmatched. The CDR3 runs to 14 residues. CDR3 DNA sequence: TGTGCCAGCAGTGAATCAGGGGGCGAACGGCCCCAGCATTTT. Protein sequence: CASSESGGERPQHF.

The chain has TRBV4-1 and TRBJ2-1, with a possible D match to TRBD1 (9 bases). Trimming left V 0 bases short and J 0 bases short, with 21 bases between. The length of the CDR3 is 20 residues. Germline CDR1 and CDR2: MGHRA and YSYEKL. DNA of the CDR3: TGCGCCAGCAGCCAAGATAGCGGGACAGGGTCCTACAGCTCCTACAATGAGCAGTTCTTC. Translating gives CASSQDSGTGSYSSYNEQFF.

The rearrangement joins TRBV5-6 to TRBJ1-6; D gene ambiguous. Deletions cut 3 bases from V and 7 bases from J, with 11 bases between. The CDR3 contains 14 residues. The germline V gene encodes CDR1 SGHDT and CDR2 YYEEEE. The CDR3 loop is CASSSPDLNSPLHF. The CDR3 coding sequence is TGTGCCAGCAGCTCACCGGACCTGAATTCACCCCTCCACTTT.

This chain uses TRBV6-2 or TRBV6-3 with TRBJ2-1; the match to TRBD1 covers 9 bases. This CDR3 has 12 amino acids. In germline, CDR1 is MNHEY, CDR2 SVGEGT. The V and J ends lost 4 bases and 12 bases, in that order; junction bases with no gene match: 4. The chain's CDR3 is CASSSPGQGQFF. The CDR3 DNA reads TGTGCCAGCAGTTCCCCGGGACAGGGGCAGTTCTTC.

This sequence joins TRBV6-1 and TRBJ2-1; D gene ambiguous. The CDR3 contains 15 residues. Germline lookup yields CDR1 MNHNS and CDR2 SASEGT. V was clipped by 2 bases and J by 0 bases, with 8 bases between them. The CDR3 DNA is TGTGCCAGCAGTGAATTTGAGAGCTCCTACAATGAGCAGTTCTTC. It translates to CASSEFESSYNEQFF.

The genes are TRBV12-3 or TRBV12-4 and TRBJ2-2; 10 nucleotides agree with TRBD1. The CDR3 runs 11 residues. V shed 6 bases and J 13 bases; nucleotides not matched to a gene: 2. This CDR3 is CASRGQGWLFF. The CDR3 region has the DNA TGTGCCAGCAGGGGACAGGGGTGGCTGTTTTTT.

The CDR3 protein is CATSAGQDTGELFF. The DNA of the CDR3 is TGTGCCACCAGTGCCGGACAAGACACCGGGGAGCTGTTTTTT. This rearrangement joins TRBV24-1 to TRBJ2-2, with a possible D match to TRBD1 (5 bases). Germline loops: CDR1 KGHDR, CDR2 SFDVKD. CDR3 length: 14 residues. The V end was cut by 5 bases, the J end by 3 bases, with 9 bases between.

The V and J genes are TRBV5-4 and TRBJ2-2, with D perhaps matching TRBD2 (6 bases). CDR3 size: 17 residues. From germline, CDR1 is SGHNT and CDR2 YYREEE (reference sequence). V shed 1 base and J shed 7 bases, with 20 bases lying between them. The CDR3 DNA is TGTGCCAGCAGCTTGAATCAACAGGAGAGGAGGGGCGGGGAGCTGTTTTTT. It is translated as CASSLNQQERRGGELFF.

This clone has just a few counts. The chain uses TRBV25-1 and TRBJ1-6, with D uncertain. The CDR3 loop spans 13 amino acids. Trimming shortened V by 6 bases and J by 6 bases, and 9 bases separated the two germline ends. Germline CDR1 MGHDK, CDR2 SYGVNS. CDR3 in DNA: TGTGCCAGCAGGGCCAGGCTTAATTCACCCCTCCACTTT. Amino acids: CASRARLNSPLHF. The variable domain in full, completed from reference TRBV25-1 and TRBJ1-6, reads EADIYQTPRYLVIGTGKKITLECSQTMGHDKMYWYQQDPGMELHLIHYSYGVNSTEKGDLSSESTVSRIRTEHFPLTLESARPSHTSQYLCASRARLNSPLHFGNGTRLTVT.

The V gene is TRBV7-9, the J gene TRBJ1-4, with D possibly being TRBD1 (6 bases). V was pared by 5 bases and J by 6 bases, with 13 bases between. Germline assignment: CDR1 SEHNR and CDR2 FQNEAQ (reference sequence). The CDR3 totals 14 residues. CDR3 in DNA: TGTGCCAGCAGCCCCAGGGGTTATGATGAAAAACTGTTTTTT. Protein product: CASSPRGYDEKLFF.

In this sample, this clone turned up once. The rearrangement links TRBV6-5 to TRBJ1-6; TRBD1 matches at 7 bases. The ends lost 7 bases at V and 7 bases at J; junction bases unmatched: 7. Germline V gives CDR1 MNHEY, CDR2 SVGAGI. The CDR3 contains 14 residues. The CDR3, as DNA: TGTGCCAGCACCCCGGGACAGCAAAATTCACCCCTCCACTTT. This sequence encodes CASTPGQQNSPLHF.

The genes are TRBV7-2 and TRBJ2-1; D gene uncertain. V dropped 1 base and J dropped 6 bases, with 4 bases sitting between them. Germline V CDR1 and CDR2: SGHTA, FQGNSA. The CDR3 contains 12 residues. The CDR3, as DNA: TGTGCCAGCAGCTTAGATTCCAATGAGCAGTTCTTC. Amino acid sequence: CASSLDSNEQFF.

This chain uses TRBV9 with TRBJ1-4; weak D call: TRBD1 (5 bases). CDR3 length equals 16 residues. With 0 bases removed from V and 6 bases from J, the gap between germline ends came to 15 bases. Germline V gene data show CDR1 as SGDLS and CDR2 as YYNGEE. The CDR3 DNA reads TGTGCCAGCAGCGTAGCTACGGGGGTAGCTTATGAAAAACTGTTTTTT. Amino acid sequence: CASSVATGVAYEKLFF.

A few counts support this clone. CDR3 in DNA: TGTGCCAGCAGCGCCTACAACGGGGAGCTGTTTTTT. Its protein is CASSAYNGELFF. The chain recombines TRBV5-6 with TRBJ2-2, with unresolved D. Per germline, CDR1 SGHDT and CDR2 YYEEEE. Trimming removed 4 bases from V and 7 bases from J, with 8 bases in between. CDR3 length: 12 residues.

The chain combines TRBV30 with TRBJ1-3; D call uncertain. Germline CDR1 and CDR2: GTSNPN and SVGIG (reference sequence). There are 14 residues in the CDR3. With 1 base removed from V and 0 bases from J, the gap between germline ends came to 7 bases. CDR3 bases: TGTGCCTGGAGTGGTCGGAACTCTGGAAACACCATATATTTT. It codes for CAWSGRNSGNTIYF.

This rearrangement joins TRBV27 to TRBJ2-1; a possible D gene is TRBD2 (5 bases). Trimming took off 8 bases at V and 5 bases at J, with 16 bases between the two ends. Germline values: CDR1 MNHEY, CDR2 SMNVEV (reference sequence). There are 14 residues in the CDR3. The CDR3 region is CASFAGPYNNEQFF. The CDR3 region has the DNA TGTGCCAGCTTTGCGGGCCCTTACAACAATGAGCAGTTCTTC.

The chain couples TRBV2 to TRBJ1-5; D perhaps matches TRBD1 (5 bases). This CDR3 contains 14 residues. V was pared by 4 bases and J by 6 bases, with 13 bases between. Germline assignment: CDR1 SNHLY and CDR2 FYNNEI. The CDR3 sequence: CASSVLGVSQPQHF. The CDR3 bases are TGTGCCAGCAGTGTGTTAGGGGTAAGTCAGCCCCAGCATTTT.